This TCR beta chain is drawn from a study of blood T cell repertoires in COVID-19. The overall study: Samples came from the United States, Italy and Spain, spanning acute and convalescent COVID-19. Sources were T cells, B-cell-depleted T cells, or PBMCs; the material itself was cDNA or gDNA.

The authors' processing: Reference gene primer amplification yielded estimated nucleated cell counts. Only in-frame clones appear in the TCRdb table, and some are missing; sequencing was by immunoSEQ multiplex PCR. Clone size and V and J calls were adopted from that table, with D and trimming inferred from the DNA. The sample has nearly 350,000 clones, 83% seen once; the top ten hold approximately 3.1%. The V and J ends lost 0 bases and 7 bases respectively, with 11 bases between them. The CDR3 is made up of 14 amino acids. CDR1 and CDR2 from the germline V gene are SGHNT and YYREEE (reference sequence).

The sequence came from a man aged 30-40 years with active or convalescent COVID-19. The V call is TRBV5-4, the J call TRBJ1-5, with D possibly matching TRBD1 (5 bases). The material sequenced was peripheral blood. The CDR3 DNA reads TGTGCCAGCAGCTTGGCGGGTGGGGCCCAGCCCCAGCATTTT. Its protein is CASSLAGGAQPQHF.